The sequence of this TCR beta chain was determined in a study of cytomegalovirus exposure and HLA in healthy donors. Study information: Earlier findings included roughly 100 million unique TCR beta sequences obtained from about 170 million T cells.

The study sampled nominally healthy donors, though unrecorded immune exposures were likely. As for this clone: Antigen specificity is unknown.

Notes on the study in general: Among immune exposure information, only CMV serostatus was available. One variant, a missense change in DCLRE1C, was linked in a later analysis to TCR beta V- and J-gene trimming.

CDR3 length: 14 amino acids. V lost 6 bases and J lost 5, with 14 bases in between. Germline V lookup: CDR1 MDHEN, CDR2 SYDVKM. The PCR ran on 60 Vbeta and 13 Jbeta primers. Only in-frame clones appear in the TCRdb table, and some are missing; sequencing was by immunoSEQ multiplex PCR. Of fewer than 100,000 clones listed, around 80% are singletons. Sequencing used PBMCs. The chain joins TRBV28 to TRBJ1-5, with D perhaps TRBD1 (6 bases). This TCR was recovered from a male donor in good health and CMV-seropositive. CDR3 DNA: TGTGCCAGCAGCTATCCGGACAGTTATCAGCCCCAGCATTTT. It translates to CASSYPDSYQPQHF.